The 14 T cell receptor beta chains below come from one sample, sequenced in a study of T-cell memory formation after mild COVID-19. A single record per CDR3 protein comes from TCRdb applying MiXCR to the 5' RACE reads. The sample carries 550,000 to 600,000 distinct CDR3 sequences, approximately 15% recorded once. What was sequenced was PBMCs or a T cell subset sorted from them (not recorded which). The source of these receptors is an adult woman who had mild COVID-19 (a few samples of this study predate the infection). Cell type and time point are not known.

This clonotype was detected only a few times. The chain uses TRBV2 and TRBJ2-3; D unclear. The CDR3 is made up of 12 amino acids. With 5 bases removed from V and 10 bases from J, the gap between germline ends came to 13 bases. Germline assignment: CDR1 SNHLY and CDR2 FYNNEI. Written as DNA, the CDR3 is TGTGCCAGCAGTTGGGCCGACCCTTCGCAGTATTTT. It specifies CASSWADPSQYF. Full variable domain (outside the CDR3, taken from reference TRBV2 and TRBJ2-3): EPEVTQTPSHQVTQMGQEVILRCVPISNHLYFYWYRQILGQKVEFLVSFYNNEISEKSEIFDDQFSVERPDGSNFTLKIRSTKLEDSAMYFCASSWADPSQYFGPGTRLTVL.

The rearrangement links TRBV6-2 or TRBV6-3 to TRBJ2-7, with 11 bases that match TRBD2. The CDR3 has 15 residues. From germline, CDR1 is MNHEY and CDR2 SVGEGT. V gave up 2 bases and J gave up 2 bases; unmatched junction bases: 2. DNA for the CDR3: TGTGCCAGCAGTTACACTAGCGGGAGACCCTACGAGCAGTACTTC. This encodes CASSYTSGRPYEQYF.

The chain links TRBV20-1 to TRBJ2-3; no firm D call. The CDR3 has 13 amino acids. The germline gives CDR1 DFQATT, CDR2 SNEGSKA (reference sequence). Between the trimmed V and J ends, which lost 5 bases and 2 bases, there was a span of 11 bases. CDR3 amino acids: CSAWAVNTDTQYF. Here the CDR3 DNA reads TGCAGTGCTTGGGCAGTTAACACAGATACGCAGTATTTT.

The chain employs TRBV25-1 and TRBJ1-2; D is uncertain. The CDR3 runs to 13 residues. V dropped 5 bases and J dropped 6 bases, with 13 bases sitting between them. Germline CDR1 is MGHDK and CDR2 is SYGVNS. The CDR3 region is CASSRPGNHGYTF. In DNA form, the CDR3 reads TGTGCCAGCAGTCGACCCGGCAATCATGGCTACACCTTC.

The CDR3 region has the DNA TGTGCTGGCGGACAGTATGGCTATGGCTACACCTTC. Protein product: CAGGQYGYGYTF. This chain links TRBV30 with TRBJ1-2; D is possibly TRBD1 (6 bases). This CDR3 comprises 12 residues. Germline V gene sequence: CDR1 GTSNPN, CDR2 SVGIG (reference sequence).

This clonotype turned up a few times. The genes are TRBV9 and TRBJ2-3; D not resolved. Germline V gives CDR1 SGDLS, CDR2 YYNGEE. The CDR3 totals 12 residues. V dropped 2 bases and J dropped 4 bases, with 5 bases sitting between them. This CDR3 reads CASSVLADTQYF. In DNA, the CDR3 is TGTGCCAGCAGCGTTCTAGCAGATACGCAGTATTTT.

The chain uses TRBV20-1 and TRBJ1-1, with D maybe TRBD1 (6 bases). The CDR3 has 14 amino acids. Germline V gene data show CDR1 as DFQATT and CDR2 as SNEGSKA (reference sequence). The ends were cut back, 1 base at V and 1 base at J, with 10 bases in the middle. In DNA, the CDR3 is TGCAGTGCTAGAGCTTTGACAGGGAACACTGAAGCTTTCTTT. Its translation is CSARALTGNTEAFF.

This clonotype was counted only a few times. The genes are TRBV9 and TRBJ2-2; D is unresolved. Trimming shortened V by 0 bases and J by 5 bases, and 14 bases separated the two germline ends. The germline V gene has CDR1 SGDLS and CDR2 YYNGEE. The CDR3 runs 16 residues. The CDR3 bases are TGTGCCAGCAGCGTAGAGGGTAGGCCCGGAACCGGGGAGCTGTTTTTT. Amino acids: CASSVEGRPGTGELFF.

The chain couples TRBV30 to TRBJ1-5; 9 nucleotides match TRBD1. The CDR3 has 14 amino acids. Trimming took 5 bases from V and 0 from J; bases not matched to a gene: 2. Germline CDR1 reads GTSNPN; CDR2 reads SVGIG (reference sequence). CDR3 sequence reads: CAWGTGYSNQPQHF. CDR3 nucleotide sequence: TGTGCCTGGGGGACAGGGTATAGCAATCAGCCCCAGCATTTT.

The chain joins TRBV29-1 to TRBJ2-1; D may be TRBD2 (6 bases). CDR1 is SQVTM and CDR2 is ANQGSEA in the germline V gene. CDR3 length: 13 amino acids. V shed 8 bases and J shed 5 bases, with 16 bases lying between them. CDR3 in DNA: TGCAGCACCTGGGGGGAAAATAACAATGAGCAGTTCTTC. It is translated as CSTWGENNNEQFF.

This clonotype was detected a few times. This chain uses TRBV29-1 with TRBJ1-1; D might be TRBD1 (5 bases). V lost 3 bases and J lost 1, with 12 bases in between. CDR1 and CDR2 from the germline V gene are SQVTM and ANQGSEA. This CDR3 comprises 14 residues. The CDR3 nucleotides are TGCAGCGTTGAGCTGGAAAGGGGGAACACTGAAGCTTTCTTT. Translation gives CSVELERGNTEAFF.

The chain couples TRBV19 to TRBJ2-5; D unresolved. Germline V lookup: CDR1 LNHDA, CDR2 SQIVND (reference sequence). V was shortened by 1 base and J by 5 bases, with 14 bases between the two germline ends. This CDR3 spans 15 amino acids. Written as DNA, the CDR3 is TGTGCCAGTAGTATAGCCTTTGTGGGCGCGGAGACCCAGTACTTC. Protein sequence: CASSIAFVGAETQYF.

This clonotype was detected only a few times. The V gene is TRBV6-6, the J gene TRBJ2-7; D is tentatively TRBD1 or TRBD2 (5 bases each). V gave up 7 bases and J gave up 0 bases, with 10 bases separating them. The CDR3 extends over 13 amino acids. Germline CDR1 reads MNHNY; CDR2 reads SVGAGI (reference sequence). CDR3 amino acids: CASTEGRSYEQYF. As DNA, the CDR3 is TGTGCCAGCACCGAGGGGCGCTCCTACGAGCAGTACTTC.

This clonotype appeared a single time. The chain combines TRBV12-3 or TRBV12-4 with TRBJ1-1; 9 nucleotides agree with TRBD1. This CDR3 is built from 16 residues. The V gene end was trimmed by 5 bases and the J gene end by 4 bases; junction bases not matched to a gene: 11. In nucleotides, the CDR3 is TGTGCCAGCAGTGCATCGCCGGGACAGGGCGGCACTGAAGCTTTCTTT. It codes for CASSASPGQGGTEAFF.